Shown below are 28 T cell receptor beta chains from a single sample sequenced in a study of shared clonotypes between healthy human individuals. Naive-designated CD8 cells lacked CD45RO, were positively enriched for CCR7, and omitted terminally differentiated effector memory CD45RA+ cells. The data were produced by immunoSEQ multiplex PCR, yet TCRdb's version contains in-frame clones alone and is incomplete. This sample has about 2.1 million clones, with 80% to 95% found just once. Sequenced: naive CD8+ T cells from PBMCs. All receptors come from a man between 18 and 35 years old in good health. Some clones in this sample may be carry-over from other donors' samples.

In its sample, this clone was seen once. The rearrangement uses TRBV27 and TRBJ2-2, with 8 bases that match TRBD1. Germline CDR1 is MNHEY and CDR2 is SMNVEV (reference sequence). The CDR3 covers 15 residues. V lost 4 bases, J lost 3 bases, and 4 bases stayed unmatched. The CDR3 reads CASSYLDRDTGELFF. The CDR3 DNA reads as TGTGCCAGCAGTTACCTGGACAGGGACACCGGGGAGCTGTTTTTT.

This sequence joins TRBV27 and TRBJ2-3; 12 bases fit TRBD2. Germline trimming cut 7 bases from V and 0 bases from J; bases unmatched to any gene: 11. This CDR3 is built from 18 residues. From germline, CDR1 is MNHEY and CDR2 SMNVEV (reference sequence). In DNA form, the CDR3 reads TGTGCCAGCAAGGGACTAGCGGGTCCACTCCCTAGCACAGATACGCAGTATTTT. It encodes CASKGLAGPLPSTDTQYF.

CDR3 sequence reads: CASSEVQGDYGYTF. For the CDR3, the DNA is TGTGCCAGCAGTGAAGTACAGGGAGACTATGGCTACACCTTC. V and J are TRBV6-1 and TRBJ1-2, with D possibly being TRBD1 (6 bases). Germline loops: CDR1 MNHNS, CDR2 SASEGT. The CDR3 contains 14 residues. Trimming cost V 1 base and J 3 bases, with 9 bases left between them.

This clone showed up just once. The chain links TRBV12-5 to TRBJ1-1, with TRBD1 identical over 7 bases. CDR3 length equals 18 residues. With V trimmed by 0 bases and J by 8 bases, 18 bases remained unmatched. Germline loops: CDR1 LGHNT, CDR2 FRNRAP. The DNA of the CDR3 is TGTGCTAGTGGTTTGGTAATAGGCGAATCAGGAGGGGGCCACGAAGCTTTCTTT. As protein: CASGLVIGESGGGHEAFF. The complete variable domain, with remaining parts taken from reference TRBV12-5 and TRBJ1-1, reads DARVTQTPRHKVTEMGQEVTMRCQPILGHNTVFWYRQTMMQGLELLAYFRNRAPLDDSGMPKDRFSAEMPDATLATLKIQPSEPRDSAVYFCASGLVIGESGGGHEAFFGQGTRLTVV.

This clone has just a few counts. This rearrangement joins TRBV4-1 to TRBJ1-1; D uncertain. The V gene lost 0 bases and the J gene lost 3 bases, with 8 bases spanning the gap. Looked up from germline, CDR1 is MGHRA and CDR2 is YSYEKL. CDR3 length equals 14 residues. Here the CDR3 reads CASSQETVYTEAFF. CDR3 nucleotides: TGCGCCAGCAGCCAAGAAACAGTTTACACTGAAGCTTTCTTT.

The rearrangement uses TRBV9 and TRBJ1-1; tentatively, D is TRBD1 (5 bases). V was cut by 0 bases and J by 4 bases, with 19 bases left in between. CDR1 is SGDLS, CDR2 YYNGEE, per germline. This CDR3 region has 17 residues. The DNA for the CDR3 is TGTGCCAGCAGCGTAGATTCTGTCGTTAGGGGTTTCACTGAAGCTTTCTTT. This encodes CASSVDSVVRGFTEAFF.

This chain uses TRBV30 with TRBJ2-1; TRBD2 aligns across 7 bases. The CDR3 runs 15 residues. Germline lookup yields CDR1 GTSNPN and CDR2 SVGIG (reference sequence). J gave up 4 bases and V 2 bases, and 8 bases lay outside the gene matches. CDR3 protein: CAWSSTSGKYNEQFF. DNA for the CDR3: TGTGCCTGGAGTTCCACCAGCGGGAAATACAATGAGCAGTTCTTC. The full variable domain, its missing parts supplied by reference TRBV30 and TRBJ2-1, is SQTIHQWPATLVQPVGSPLSLECTVEGTSNPNLYWYRQAAGRGLQLLFYSVGIGQISSEVPQNLSASRPQDRQFILSSKKLLLSDSGFYLCAWSSTSGKYNEQFFGPGTRLTVL.

To note about this clone: This specimen includes other DNA sequences encoding the same CDR3. The rearrangement uses TRBV9 and TRBJ2-7, with a weak D call TRBD1 (7 bases). The germline V and J ends were trimmed by 0 bases and 7 bases, with 11 bases remaining between them. This CDR3 has 13 residues. CDR1 is SGDLS, CDR2 YYNGEE, per germline. CDR3 bases: TGTGCCAGCAGCGTAGGGACAGGAGGGGAGCAGTACTTC. Translating gives CASSVGTGGEQYF.

The chain combines TRBV6-5 with TRBJ2-7; D may be TRBD2 (6 bases). CDR1 is MNHEY and CDR2 is SVGAGI in the germline V gene. V gave up 2 bases and J gave up 6 bases, with 14 bases separating them. The CDR3 length is 14 residues. The CDR3 sequence: CASSYVGLGGEQYF. The CDR3 DNA sequence: TGTGCCAGCAGTTACGTCGGGTTGGGGGGCGAGCAGTACTTC.

This clone has only one observation. CDR3 sequence reads: CASSVEGSLRNTIYF. The CDR3 coding sequence is TGTGCCAGCAGCGTAGAAGGCTCCCTAAGGAACACCATATATTTT. V gene TRBV9 combines with J gene TRBJ1-3; no reliable D call. The CDR3 has 15 residues. V was trimmed by 0 bases and J by 7 bases, leaving 14 bases between them. The V gene's germline CDR1 is SGDLS and CDR2 YYNGEE.

Only one count was recorded for this clone. V usage is TRBV4-1 and J usage is TRBJ1-5, with 10 bases lining up with TRBD1. Looked up from germline, CDR1 is MGHRA and CDR2 is YSYEKL. Trimming took 3 bases from V and 4 from J; bases not matched to a gene: 6. The CDR3 loop spans 16 amino acids. CDR3 residues: CASSQVPGQGNQPQHF. CDR3 DNA: TGCGCCAGCAGCCAGGTGCCGGGACAGGGGAATCAGCCCCAGCATTTT.

Concerning this clone: In the same sample, other DNA sequences code for this CDR3. The DNA for the CDR3 is TGTGCCAGCAGCTTAGTCCCGGGAGAGAGATCCTACGAGCAGTACTTC. Its protein is CASSLVPGERSYEQYF. V is TRBV7-9 and J is TRBJ2-7; a possible D gene is TRBD2 (6 bases). Trimming took 1 base from V and 1 from J, leaving 14 bases between them. CDR3 length: 16 residues. Per germline, CDR1 SEHNR and CDR2 FQNEAQ (reference sequence).

The CDR3 loop reads CASRQAPTADNEQYF. The CDR3 DNA follows: TGTGCCAGCAGGCAAGCCCCGACAGCCGACAACGAGCAGTACTTC. This rearrangement joins TRBV7-9 to TRBJ2-7, with D perhaps matching TRBD1 (5 bases). Germline-derived CDR1 and CDR2 are SEHNR and FQNEAQ (reference sequence). The V end was cut by 6 bases, the J end by 5 bases, with 20 bases between. The CDR3 runs to 15 residues.

This sequence joins TRBV27 and TRBJ1-3, with TRBD1 matching 7 bases. Trimming took 6 bases from V and 4 from J; bases not matched to a gene: 6. The V gene's germline CDR1 is MNHEY and CDR2 SMNVEV (reference sequence). CDR3 length equals 14 residues. The CDR3 sequence: CASRPPGQGNTIYF. The CDR3 DNA sequence: TGTGCCAGCAGACCTCCGGGACAGGGAAACACCATATATTTT.

Concerning this clone itself: This sample includes further DNA sequences coding for the same CDR3. V gene TRBV9 combines with J gene TRBJ2-1, with a tentative D call TRBD2 (5 bases). The CDR3 sequence is 15 residues long. V lost 0 bases, J lost 0 bases, and 7 bases lay in between. Germline V gene data show CDR1 as SGDLS and CDR2 as YYNGEE. The CDR3 DNA follows: TGTGCCAGCAGCGTAGCTGGAGGCTCCTACAATGAGCAGTTCTTC. Translating it yields CASSVAGGSYNEQFF.

The genes are TRBV4-1 and TRBJ1-2; perhaps TRBD1 as D (6 bases). V was pared by 1 base and J by 5 bases, with 14 bases between. Germline V gene data show CDR1 as MGHRA and CDR2 as YSYEKL. This CDR3 comprises 15 residues. The CDR3 DNA sequence: TGCGCCAGCAGCCAAGGGGGGGCTGGGTGGTATGGCTACACCTTC. Translated, it gives CASSQGGAGWYGYTF.

In the case of this clone: The same CDR3 also results from other DNA sequences found in this sample. The chain is built from TRBV27 and TRBJ1-1; a weak D match, TRBD1 (5 bases). CDR3 length: 13 amino acids. Germline lookup yields CDR1 MNHEY and CDR2 SMNVEV (reference sequence). Trimming shortened V by 5 bases and J by 3 bases, and 10 bases separated the two germline ends. CDR3 region: CASSTQGYTEAFF. The CDR3 DNA sequence: TGTGCCAGCAGTACGCAGGGTTACACTGAAGCTTTCTTT.

The rearrangement links TRBV9 to TRBJ1-1; D is unclear. The V end was cut by 2 bases, the J end by 4 bases, with 9 bases between. Germline loops: CDR1 SGDLS, CDR2 YYNGEE. This CDR3 is built from 13 residues. The CDR3 sequence is CASSVGVLTEAFF. The CDR3 DNA is TGTGCCAGCAGCGTCGGGGTCCTCACTGAAGCTTTCTTT.

This chain uses TRBV7-6 with TRBJ1-4, with D maybe TRBD1 (6 bases). There are 14 residues in the CDR3. The germline V gene encodes CDR1 SGHVS and CDR2 FNYEAQ. V lost 1 base to trimming and J lost 5 bases, with 8 bases between them. As DNA, the CDR3 is TGTGCCAGCAGCTTAGTCGACAGGAATGAAAAACTGTTTTTT. Translated: CASSLVDRNEKLFF.

The chain uses TRBV5-6 and TRBJ1-1; a weak D match, TRBD1 (6 bases). V lost 0 bases and J lost 3, with 12 bases in between. This CDR3 has 15 residues. Germline loops: CDR1 SGHDT, CDR2 YYEEEE. The CDR3 loop reads CASSLDVGGYTEAFF. The CDR3, as DNA: TGTGCCAGCAGCTTGGATGTAGGGGGTTACACTGAAGCTTTCTTT.

The chain combines TRBV19 with TRBJ1-1; 7 bases align to TRBD1. This CDR3 is built from 14 residues. V trimming: 5 bases; J trimming: 4 bases; junction bases outside the gene matches: 7. Germline V gene lookup returns CDR1 LNHDA and CDR2 SQIVND (reference sequence). The CDR3, as DNA: TGTGCCAGTAGTTTATGGACAGGCATCACTGAAGCTTTCTTT. Encoded protein: CASSLWTGITEAFF.

As for this clone: Other DNA sequences in this specimen translate into the identical CDR3. This chain connects TRBV29-1 to TRBJ1-1, with D unclear. V was cut by 4 bases and J by 1 base, with 10 bases left in between. Germline CDR1 is SQVTM and CDR2 is ANQGSEA. The CDR3 has 13 amino acids. DNA for the CDR3: TGCAGCGTTGGAGATCGGGAGAACACTGAAGCTTTCTTT. This translates into CSVGDRENTEAFF. The entire variable domain, with the rest obtained from reference TRBV29-1 and TRBJ1-1, is as follows: SAVISQKPSRDICQRGTSLTIQCQVDSQVTMMFWYRQQPGQSLTLIATANQGSEATYESGFVIDKFPISRPNLTFSTLTVSNMSPEDSSIYLCSVGDRENTEAFFGQGTRLTVV.

This clone is a singleton in its sample. The rearrangement joins TRBV2 to TRBJ2-5, with TRBD2 identical over 7 bases. Looked up from germline, CDR1 is SNHLY and CDR2 is FYNNEI. With 4 bases clipped from V and 5 bases from J, the junction kept 7 bases outside the gene matches. The CDR3 totals 14 residues. The CDR3 is CASSVGRAGETQYF. CDR3 DNA sequence: TGTGCCAGCAGTGTGGGGAGGGCAGGTGAGACCCAGTACTTC.

The chain is built from TRBV28 and TRBJ1-5; no clear D gene. Germline V lookup: CDR1 MDHEN, CDR2 SYDVKM. This CDR3 is built from 13 residues. V dropped 2 bases and J dropped 7 bases, with 9 bases sitting between them. Here the CDR3 reads CASSLLAGQPQHF. Written as DNA, the CDR3 is TGTGCCAGCAGTTTACTTGCGGGGCAGCCCCAGCATTTT.

This clone was observed a handful of times. This sequence joins TRBV15 and TRBJ1-2, with 7 bases fitting TRBD1. J gave up 8 bases and V 5 bases, and 8 bases lay outside the gene matches. This CDR3 contains 13 residues. From germline, CDR1 is LNHNV and CDR2 YYDKDF (reference sequence). In nucleotides, the CDR3 is TGTGCCACCAGCCCGAAGGGGGCGCGCGGCTACACCTTC. This sequence encodes CATSPKGARGYTF.

The chain has TRBV7-9 and TRBJ2-3; D may be TRBD2 (6 bases). V was trimmed by 7 bases and J by 3 bases, leaving 20 bases between them. This CDR3 is 16 amino acids long. Per germline, CDR1 SEHNR and CDR2 FQNEAQ (reference sequence). The CDR3 DNA follows: TGTGCCAGCAATGCGGGTAGCGGAAGAACAACAGATACGCAGTATTTT. Encoded protein: CASNAGSGRTTDTQYF.

Details on this clone: Distinct nucleotide sequences in the sample also encode this CDR3. The V gene is TRBV7-9, the J gene TRBJ2-7; TRBD2 is a possible D gene (6 bases). Germline CDR1 and CDR2: SEHNR and FQNEAQ (reference sequence). Trimming stripped 1 base from V and 3 bases from J, with 7 bases between. CDR3 length: 13 amino acids. CDR3 in DNA: TGTGCCAGCAGCTTAGGGCGGGACTACGAGCAGTACTTC. Translated, it gives CASSLGRDYEQYF.

The chain couples TRBV5-8 to TRBJ2-7; D possibly corresponds to TRBD1 (7 bases). V lost 0 bases and J lost 4, with 17 bases in between. The CDR3 is made up of 16 amino acids. CDR1 and CDR2 from the germline V gene are SGHTS and YDEGEE. CDR3 bases: TGTGCCAGCAGCTTGGCGGCGGGACAGAGAAGGTACGAGCAGTACTTC. This translates into CASSLAAGQRRYEQYF.